This TCR beta chain was obtained from a study of T-cell reconstitution after alpha-beta-depleted transplantation in children (dated by TCRdb to 2016 to 2017). For the wider study: Using TCR repertoire profiling, the study followed T-cell immune reconstitution in a quantitative way in children after TCRalphabeta/CD19-depleted allogeneic hematopoietic cell transplantation.

The library relied on PCR. The reads were generated on an Illumina HiSeq 2500. To normalize quantification of the TCRbeta repertoire, the TCR libraries were built with molecular barcoding that relied on unique molecular identifiers. TCRdb cleaned the public reads at Q25 with fastp, built clones with MiXCR and kept in-frame beta chains. Each CDR3 protein appears once, grouped with its most common genes and DNA. This sample is represented by 400,000 to 550,000 distinct CDR3 sequences; roughly 10% of them were singletons. In total, the top ten clones hold roughly 2.1% of the sample. The treatment or condition tag for this specimen amounts to: allogeneic hematopoietic cell transplantation with graft depleted of TCRalphabeta T cells and CD19 B cells. The transplant recipients were children given TCRalphabeta/CD19-depleted allogeneic hematopoietic cell grafts. Study-level results and caveats: Over the following months the frequencies of hyperexpanded clones went down, and after one year T-cell counts and TCRbeta diversity were mostly credited to newly produced T cells. In some patients, high TCRbeta diversity at day 60 was attributed to recipient T cells and intrathymic progenitors that had survived conditioning. The apparently early recovery of alphabetaT-cell counts about two months after transplant reportedly depended on only several hundred rapidly expanded clones that came from non-depleted graft cells.

This clonotype has ten or more counts. No antigen is known for it. Base quality data are lacking; no much larger clone is found one base away. CDR1 and CDR2 were assigned from the germline V gene (reference sequence) as SEHNR and FQNEAQ. The V and J ends are trimmed by 5 bases and 2 bases, leaving 12 bases between them. Taken from cysteine to phenylalanine, the CDR3 has 14 residues. Only CDR3 DNA is held: 42 bases, read in frame from base 1. The TCR was taken from a child under 10 years old with inherited bone marrow failure, due to receive a stem cell transplant. This material consisted of PBMCs, taken before TCRalphabeta/CD19-depleted stem cell transplant. Here the chain combines TRBV7-9 and TRBJ1-1; D gene: possibly TRBD1, on 5 matching bases. CDR3 reads: CASSPRQTNTEAFF. The nucleotides are TGTGCCAGCAGCCCACGACAGACAAACACTGAAGCTTTCTTT.